This T cell receptor (beta chain) was profiled in a study of T cells in narcolepsy. Across the whole study: Patients with NT1 or NT2 and healthy control donors were enrolled. Study-level results: Healthy controls reportedly lacked the autoreactive clonotypes serially found in patients' blood. Comparing one patient's CSF and blood CD4+ clonotypes highlighted HCRT- and TRIB2-specific autoreactive clonotypes. No autoreactive T cell clone sequences appeared in some memory CD4+ repertoires.

For this clone: The antigen is unknown.

Clones were read by immunoSEQ multiplex PCR, and TCRdb kept only the in-frame ones, dropping some. The repertoire has 30,000 to 35,000 clones, under 85% of them found once; the top ten carry 2.5% to 3%. The length of the CDR3 is 15 residues. Germline values: CDR1 MGHRA, CDR2 YSYEKL. V dropped 5 bases and J dropped 4; count of bases not matched to a gene: 10. This chain joins TRBV4-1 and TRBJ1-1; 7 bases are shared with TRBD1. The sequence came from a human donor with narcolepsy. The sequenced sample was CD45RA- memory CD4+ T cells from PBMCs. CDR3 DNA sequence: TGCGCCAGCAGCGTACAGGGGAGGTCTGGCACTGAAGCTTTCTTT. Amino acids: CASSVQGRSGTEAFF.